The TCR beta chain described here comes from a study of HIV-infected children after antiretroviral therapy interruption. Whole-study context: Recorded EBV and CMV exposure existed for most children. Interruption-arm sampling covered weeks 0, 12, interruption end (24 or 48), and about 3 years post-study.

Germline V lookup: CDR1 SGHVS, CDR2 FQNEAQ. CDR3 length: 15 amino acids. Trimming removed 1 base at V and 1 base at J, with 9 bases between. Treatment of the sample: PENTA 11 planned treatment interruption arm or continuous ART arm. Naive CD4+ CD45RA+ CD45RO- T cells were sorted from thawed PBMCs. The TCR library was built from RNA with a 3' RACE protocol and unique molecular identifiers. TCRdb independently ran MiXCR on the 3' RACE reads; one entry per CDR3 protein. The data hold 70,000 to 90,000 distinct CDR3 sequences, with roughly 6.4% observed a single time. This clonotype was picked up many times.

This TCR was recovered from a pool of human donors with HIV. The source was CD45RA+ CD4+ T cells from PBMCs, pooled from several time points, collected from a donor given antiretroviral therapy, either interrupted or continuous. Sample subset: naive CD4+ CD45RA+ CD45RO- T cells. The rearrangement links TRBV7-8 to TRBJ2-3; D may be TRBD2 (5 bases). CDR3 amino acids: CASSLVLAGTDTQYF. CDR3 nucleotides: TGTGCCAGCAGCTTAGTTCTAGCTGGCACAGATACGCAGTATTTT.